A single sample gave rise to the 19 T cell receptor beta chains below, sequenced in a study of technical replicates of blood from a handful of donors. TCRdb keeps only in-frame clones here, not all; method: immunoSEQ multiplex PCR. The table lists about 88,000 clones, around 95% of them singletons. Sequenced sample: T cells isolated from PBMCs. These receptor sequences come from a human donor in good health.

J is TRBJ2-3 and V is TRBV5-6; 7 nucleotides agree with TRBD2. Germline V gives CDR1 SGHDT, CDR2 YYEEEE. The CDR3 covers 15 residues. V lost 1 base to trimming and J lost 2 bases; unmatched junction nucleotides: 4. CDR3 coding DNA: TGTGCCAGCAGCTTGAGGAGCGGGATCACAGATACGCAGTATTTT. This gives the protein CASSLRSGITDTQYF.

V usage is TRBV27 and J usage is TRBJ1-5; 7 nucleotides line up with TRBD1. The CDR3 consists of 15 residues. Per the germline V gene, CDR1 is MNHEY and CDR2 is SMNVEV (reference sequence). The V and J ends lost 8 bases and 0 bases, in that order; junction bases with no gene match: 7. CDR3 sequence reads: CASRGQPYSNQPQHF. The CDR3 bases are TGTGCCAGCCGGGGACAGCCCTATAGCAATCAGCCCCAGCATTTT.

On this clone: The junction and the germline gene differ at one end; a read error may be behind it. The rearrangement links TRBV7-7 to TRBJ2-1; 11 nucleotides align to TRBD2. This CDR3 region has 15 residues. The germline V gene encodes CDR1 SSHAT and CDR2 FNYEAQ (reference sequence). In DNA, the CDR3 is TGTGCTAGCAGCTTAGATGCACTAGCGGGAGCTGAGCAGTTCTTC. This gives the protein CASSLDALAGAEQFF.

The gene calls are TRBV7-3 and TRBJ2-2, with 10 bases fitting TRBD1. V trimming: 5 bases; J trimming: 5 bases; junction bases outside the gene matches: 11. This CDR3 has 17 amino acids. Germline CDR1 is SGHTA and CDR2 is FQGTGA. CDR3 sequence reads: CASSTSPGTGVTGELFF. The CDR3 region has the DNA TGTGCCAGCAGCACCAGCCCCGGGACAGGGGTAACCGGGGAGCTGTTTTTT. The full variable domain, with the rest looked up from reference TRBV7-3 and TRBJ2-2, is GAGVSQTPSNKVTEKGKYVELRCDPISGHTALYWYRQSLGQGPEFLIYFQGTGAADDSGLPNDRFFAVRPEGSVSTLKIQRTERGDSAVYLCASSTSPGTGVTGELFFGEGSRLTVL.

CDR3 amino acids: CASRLAGTGNQPQHF. In DNA, the CDR3 is TGTGCCAGCAGGCTAGCAGGGACAGGCAATCAGCCCCAGCATTTT. The genes are TRBV27 and TRBJ1-5; 7 bases agree with TRBD1. The V and J ends lost 6 bases and 2 bases, in that order; junction bases with no gene match: 7. From germline, CDR1 is MNHEY and CDR2 SMNVEV (reference sequence). The length of the CDR3 is 15 residues.

This clone was observed a single time. The V gene is TRBV7-9, the J gene TRBJ2-7; 9 nucleotides agree with TRBD1. Germline lookup yields CDR1 SEHNR and CDR2 FQNEAQ (reference sequence). The CDR3 covers 15 residues. The trim removed 0 bases at V and 4 bases at J, leaving 4 bases unmatched. The DNA for the CDR3 is TGTGCCAGCAGCTTAGCTGGGACAGGGACTTACGAGCAGTACTTC. Its translation is CASSLAGTGTYEQYF.

The rearrangement links TRBV19 to TRBJ1-2, with D tentatively TRBD1 (6 bases). Germline V CDR1 and CDR2: LNHDA, SQIVND (reference sequence). V dropped 2 bases and J dropped 3 bases, with 16 bases sitting between them. The CDR3 loop spans 16 amino acids. CDR3: CASSIPGQPDYYGYTF. The CDR3 nucleotides read TGTGCCAGTAGTATACCCGGACAGCCGGACTACTATGGCTACACCTTC. The full variable domain, completed using reference TRBV19 and TRBJ1-2, is DGGITQSPKYLFRKEGQNVTLSCEQNLNHDAMYWYRQDPGQGLRLIYYSQIVNDFQKGDIAEGYSVSREKKESFPLTVTSAQKNPTAFYLCASSIPGQPDYYGYTFGSGTRLTVV.

The chain recombines TRBV7-6 with TRBJ2-3; TRBD2 matches 10 bases. The CDR3 length is 17 residues. Unmatched junction bases numbered 6, after V lost 2 bases and J lost 1 base. Germline-derived CDR1 and CDR2 are SGHVS and FNYEAQ. DNA of the CDR3: TGTGCCAGCAGCTTAACCCAAAGCGGGAGGGGCACAGATACGCAGTATTTT. It translates to CASSLTQSGRGTDTQYF.

The count of this clone is one. The genes are TRBV7-9 and TRBJ2-7, with a weak D call TRBD2 (6 bases). The germline V gene encodes CDR1 SEHNR and CDR2 FQNEAQ (reference sequence). V lost 4 bases and J 5 bases, leaving 12 bases between the germline ends. The CDR3 length is 13 residues. The CDR3 DNA sequence: TGTGCCAGCAGCTGGAGGGAGTTCAACGAGCAGTACTTC. Protein product: CASSWREFNEQYF.

The chain recombines TRBV15 with TRBJ1-2, with 8 bases identical to TRBD1. Per the germline V gene, CDR1 is LNHNV and CDR2 is YYDKDF (reference sequence). The CDR3 is 15 residues long. V dropped 4 bases and J dropped 0; count of bases not matched to a gene: 4. As DNA, the CDR3 is TGTGCCACCAGCACCCGGACAGGGACTAACTATGGCTACACCTTC. Residues: CATSTRTGTNYGYTF.

The chain links TRBV6-5 to TRBJ1-1; D is ambiguous. Germline assignment: CDR1 MNHEY and CDR2 SVGAGI. V was cut by 5 bases and J by 1 base, with 8 bases left in between. The CDR3 length is 13 residues. The CDR3 loop reads CASSRFRNTEAFF. In DNA form, the CDR3 reads TGTGCCAGCAGTAGATTCAGGAACACTGAAGCTTTCTTT.

This chain links TRBV5-1 with TRBJ1-4; D ambiguous. Trimming removed 0 bases from V and 4 bases from J, with 10 bases in between. This CDR3 comprises 15 residues. Germline V CDR1 and CDR2: SGHRS, YFSETQ. The CDR3 protein is CASSLGDTDNEKLFF. In DNA form, the CDR3 reads TGCGCCAGCAGCTTGGGAGACACTGATAATGAAAAACTGTTTTTT. The whole variable domain, remainder taken from reference TRBV5-1 and TRBJ1-4, is KAGVTQTPRYLIKTRGQQVTLSCSPISGHRSVSWYQQTPGQGLQFLFEYFSETQRNKGNFPGRFSGRQFSNSRSEMNVSTLELGDSALYLCASSLGDTDNEKLFFGSGTQLSVL.

V is TRBV28 and J is TRBJ1-1; D is ambiguous. The CDR3 runs 16 residues. The V gene's germline CDR1 is MDHEN and CDR2 SYDVKM. Trimming stripped 2 bases from V and 3 bases from J, with 16 bases between. For the CDR3, the DNA is TGTGCCAGCAGTTTAGAAGGTGAGGGATGGGACACTGAAGCTTTCTTT. Translated, it gives CASSLEGEGWDTEAFF.

Only one count was recorded for this clone. V gene TRBV19 combines with J gene TRBJ2-7, with 11 bases that match TRBD1. The CDR3 has 15 residues. V gave up 5 bases and J gave up 2 bases; unmatched junction bases: 5. Germline-derived CDR1 and CDR2 are LNHDA and SQIVND (reference sequence). The CDR3 loop reads CASSPLGQGAYEQYF. The CDR3 DNA reads TGTGCCAGTAGTCCCTTGGGACAGGGGGCCTACGAGCAGTACTTC.

CDR3 coding DNA: TGTGCCAGCAGCGTAGCAGGGTTCCCCTTCGAGCAGTACTTC. It specifies CASSVAGFPFEQYF. This sequence joins TRBV9 and TRBJ2-7; TRBD1 is a possible D gene (5 bases). The CDR3 totals 14 residues. The germline V gene encodes CDR1 SGDLS and CDR2 YYNGEE. V lost 0 bases to trimming and J lost 6 bases, with 13 bases between them.

This rearrangement joins TRBV2 to TRBJ1-2, with a possible D match to TRBD1 (5 bases). With 8 bases removed from V and 4 bases from J, the gap between germline ends came to 8 bases. CDR3 length: 11 residues. CDR1 and CDR2 from the germline V gene are SNHLY and FYNNEI. The CDR3 DNA sequence: TGTGCCAGCGAGGACATCTATGGCTACACCTTC. Translation: CASEDIYGYTF.

This chain links TRBV9 with TRBJ2-2; a possible D gene is TRBD2 (5 bases). Germline-derived CDR1 and CDR2 are SGDLS and YYNGEE. The CDR3 totals 13 residues. Trimming removed 5 bases from V and 2 bases from J, with 7 bases in between. The CDR3: CASRGGNTGELFF. The DNA of the CDR3 is TGTGCCAGCAGAGGAGGTAACACCGGGGAGCTGTTTTTT.

This clone appeared once. V and J are TRBV9 and TRBJ2-2; 7 positions agree with TRBD1. CDR3 size: 17 residues. Germline assignment: CDR1 SGDLS and CDR2 YYNGEE. Trimming took 0 bases from V and 4 from J; bases not matched to a gene: 9. As DNA, the CDR3 is TGTGCCAGCAGCGTAGTCCGGGACAGTTTAACCACCGGGGAGCTGTTTTTT. This sequence encodes CASSVVRDSLTTGELFF. Filled out from reference TRBV9 and TRBJ2-2, the complete variable domain reads DSGVTQTPKHLITATGQRVTLRCSPRSGDLSVYWYQQSLDQGLQFLIQYYNGEERAKGNILERFSAQQFPDLHSELNLSSLELGDSALYFCASSVVRDSLTTGELFFGEGSRLTVL.

The CDR3 DNA reads TGTGCCAGCAGCGGTAACAGCAAAAACTATGGCTACACCTTC. Translation: CASSGNSKNYGYTF. V gene TRBV7-8 combines with J gene TRBJ1-2; D call uncertain. The CDR3 runs 14 residues. Germline CDR1 and CDR2: SGHVS and FQNEAQ. The ends were cut back, 5 bases at V and 2 bases at J, with 12 bases in the middle. Using reference TRBV7-8 and TRBJ1-2 for the parts outside the CDR3, the full variable domain is GAGVSQSPRYKVAKRGQDVALRCDPISGHVSLFWYQQALGQGPEFLTYFQNEAQLDKSGLPSDRFFAERPEGSVSTLKIQRTQQEDSAVYLCASSGNSKNYGYTFGSGTRLTVV.